This entry describes one T cell receptor beta chain. Its specificity is not known. The repertoire was sequenced with immunoSEQ multiplex PCR; TCRdb's copy has only in-frame clones and lacks some. Of 80,000 or so clones listed, 87% are singletons. Germline CDR1 reads SEHNR; CDR2 reads FQNEAQ (reference sequence). The CDR3 runs to 12 residues. The ends were cut back, 2 bases at V and 6 bases at J, with 8 bases in the middle. The data derive from a study of OX40 agonist ivuxolimab in advanced cancers. Across the whole study: Patients were treated with ivuxolimab, an agonistic anti-OX40 (CD134) antibody.

General study findings and limits: CD4+ and CD8+ blood T cells expanded clonally by week 6 at 0.1 to 3.0 mg/kg.

Patients who had autoimmune disease history or got systemic immunosuppression were left out. Baseline, cycle 4 day 1, and cycle 7 day 1 were the blood sampling points. The sequencing here drew on CD4+ or CD8+ T cells sorted from blood, taken in a trial of the OX40 agonist ivuxolimab. The chain is built from TRBV7-9 and TRBJ2-7; D ambiguous. The source is an adult with an advanced solid tumor such as melanoma, head and neck, liver or kidney cancer. CDR3 in amino acids: CASSLLASEQYF. The DNA of the CDR3 is TGTGCCAGCAGCTTACTGGCGAGCGAGCAGTACTTC.